This TCR beta chain was profiled in a study of brain T cells in children with intractable seizures. Germline assignment: CDR1 LNHDA and CDR2 SQIVND (reference sequence). This CDR3 comprises 14 residues. V was pared by 4 bases and J by 7 bases, with 8 bases of the junction left unmatched. Measured with immunoSEQ multiplex PCR; TCRdb has only the in-frame clones, and not every one. The sample includes over 95,000 clones, around 94% seen only once; the top ten take 3.5% to 4%. The clonotype comes from a boy under two years old with hemimegalencephaly and intractable seizures. This rearrangement joins TRBV19 to TRBJ1-1; TRBD1 aligns across 8 bases. The sample consisted of peripheral blood, taken at surgery. The CDR3 bases are TGTGCCAGTAGTAAGACAGGGGCCGGCCTTGAAGCTTTCTTT. Translating it yields CASSKTGAGLEAFF.